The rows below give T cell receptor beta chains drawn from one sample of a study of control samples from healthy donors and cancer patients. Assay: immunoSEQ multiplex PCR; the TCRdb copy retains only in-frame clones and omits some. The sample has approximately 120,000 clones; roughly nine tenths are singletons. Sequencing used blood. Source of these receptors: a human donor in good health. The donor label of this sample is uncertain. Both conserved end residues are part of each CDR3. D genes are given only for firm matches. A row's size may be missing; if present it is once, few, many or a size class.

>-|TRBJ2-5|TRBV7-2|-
CASSQPRGGGETQYF
TGTGCCAGCAGTCAACCGCGGGGTGGGGGAGAGACCCAGTACTTC
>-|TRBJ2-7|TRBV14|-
CASSPRVSYEQYF
TGTGCCAGCAGCCCGAGGGTCTCCTACGAGCAGTACTTC
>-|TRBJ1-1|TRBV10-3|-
CAISEVGFNTEAFF
TGTGCCATCAGTGAGGTTGGATTTAACACTGAAGCTTTCTTT
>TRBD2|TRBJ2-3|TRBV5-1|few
CASKTSGASTDTQYF
TGCGCCAGCAAAACTAGCGGGGCTAGCACAGATACGCAGTATTTT
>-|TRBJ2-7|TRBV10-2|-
CASSDHGVSYEQYF
TGTGCCAGCAGTGATCACGGGGTCTCCTACGAACAGTACTTC
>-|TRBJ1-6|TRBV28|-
CASSFSGQLGDSPLHF
TGTGCCAGCAGTTTTAGTGGACAACTGGGGGATTCACCCCTCCACTTT
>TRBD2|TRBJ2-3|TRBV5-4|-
CASSLGRGGGDTQYF
TGTGCCAGCAGCTTGGGGCGGGGGGGCGGGGATACGCAGTATTTT
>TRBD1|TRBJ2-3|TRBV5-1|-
CASSIQGLQFLDTQYF
TGCGCCAGCAGCATACAGGGGCTTCAATTTTTAGATACGCAGTATTTT
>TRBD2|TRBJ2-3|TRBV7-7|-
CASSRRGASTDTQYF
TGTGCCAGCAGCCGGCGGGGGGCAAGCACAGATACGCAGTATTTT
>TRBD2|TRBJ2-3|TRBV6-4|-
CASSGSAGGSTDTQYF
TGTGCCAGCAGTGGGTCAGCGGGGGGCAGCACAGATACGCAGTATTTT
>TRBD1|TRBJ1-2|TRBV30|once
CAWTPGGGYYGYTF
TGTGCCTGGACGCCAGGGGGAGGGTACTATGGCTACACCTTC
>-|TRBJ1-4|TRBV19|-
CASSIDRGTNEKLFF
TGTGCCAGTAGTATAGATCGGGGAACTAATGAAAAACTGTTTTTT
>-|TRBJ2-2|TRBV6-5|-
CASSLDLGVSGELFF
TGTGCCAGCAGTTTAGATCTTGGGGTATCCGGGGAGCTGTTTTTT
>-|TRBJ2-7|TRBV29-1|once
CSAADTVDTSYEQYF
TGCAGCGCTGCTGATACAGTTGATACTTCCTACGAGCAGTACTTC
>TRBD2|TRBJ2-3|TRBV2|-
CASGSRGDLTDTQYF
TGTGCCAGCGGGAGCCGGGGGGACCTCACAGATACGCAGTATTTT
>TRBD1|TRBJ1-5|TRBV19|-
CASSITGTGPNQPQHF
TGTGCCAGTAGTATTACCGGGACAGGTCCAAATCAGCCCCAGCATTTT